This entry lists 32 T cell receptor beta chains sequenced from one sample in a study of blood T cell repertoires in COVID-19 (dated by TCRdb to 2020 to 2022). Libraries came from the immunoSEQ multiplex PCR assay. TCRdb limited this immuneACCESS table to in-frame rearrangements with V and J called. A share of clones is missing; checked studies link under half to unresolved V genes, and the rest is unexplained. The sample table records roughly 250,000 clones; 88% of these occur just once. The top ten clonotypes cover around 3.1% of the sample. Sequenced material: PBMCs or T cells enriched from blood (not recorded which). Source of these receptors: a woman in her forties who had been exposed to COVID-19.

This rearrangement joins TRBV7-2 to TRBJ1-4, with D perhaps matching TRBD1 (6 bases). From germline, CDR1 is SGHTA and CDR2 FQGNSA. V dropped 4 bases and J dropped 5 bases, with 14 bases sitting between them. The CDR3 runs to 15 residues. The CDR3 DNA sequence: TGTGCCAGCAGCTCCAGGACAGCCACGAATGAAAAACTGTTTTTT. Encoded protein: CASSSRTATNEKLFF.

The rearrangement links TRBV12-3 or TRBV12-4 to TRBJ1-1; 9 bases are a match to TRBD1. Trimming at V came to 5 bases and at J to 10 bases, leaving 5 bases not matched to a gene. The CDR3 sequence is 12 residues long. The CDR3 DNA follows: TGTGCCAGCAGTCGGGACAGGGTCGGAGCTTTCTTT. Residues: CASSRDRVGAFF.

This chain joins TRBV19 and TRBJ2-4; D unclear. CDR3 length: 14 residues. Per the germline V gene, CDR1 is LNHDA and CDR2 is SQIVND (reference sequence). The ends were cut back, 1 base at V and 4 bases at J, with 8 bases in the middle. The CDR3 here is CASSIGLKKNIQYF. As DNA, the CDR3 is TGTGCCAGTAGTATAGGACTTAAAAAAAACATTCAGTACTTC.

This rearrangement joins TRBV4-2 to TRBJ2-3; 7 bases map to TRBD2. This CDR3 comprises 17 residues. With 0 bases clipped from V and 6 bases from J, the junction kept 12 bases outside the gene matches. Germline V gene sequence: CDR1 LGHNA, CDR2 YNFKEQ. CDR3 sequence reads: CASSQDWTRSASDTQYF. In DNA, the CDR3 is TGTGCCAGCAGCCAAGATTGGACTAGGTCCGCCTCGGATACGCAGTATTTT.

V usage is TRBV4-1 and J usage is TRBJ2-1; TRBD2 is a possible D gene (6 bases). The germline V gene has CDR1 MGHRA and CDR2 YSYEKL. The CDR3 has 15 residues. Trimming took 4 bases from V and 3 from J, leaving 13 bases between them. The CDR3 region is CASSPPGLRYNEQFF. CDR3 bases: TGCGCCAGCAGCCCCCCGGGACTGCGCTACAATGAGCAGTTCTTC.

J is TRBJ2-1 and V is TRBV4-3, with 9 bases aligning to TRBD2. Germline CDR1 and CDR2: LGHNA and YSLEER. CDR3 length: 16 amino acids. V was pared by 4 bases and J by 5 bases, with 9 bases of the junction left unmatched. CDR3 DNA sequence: TGCGCCAGCAGCCCCCAGGCGGGAGGGATTAACAATGAGCAGTTCTTC. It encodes CASSPQAGGINNEQFF.

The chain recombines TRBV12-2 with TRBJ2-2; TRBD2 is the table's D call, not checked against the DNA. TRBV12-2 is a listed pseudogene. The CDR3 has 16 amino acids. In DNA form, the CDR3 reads TGTGCAAGTCCTCCTTGTCGGACTAGCGGAAACGGGGAGCTGTTTTTT. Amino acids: CASPPCRTSGNGELFF.

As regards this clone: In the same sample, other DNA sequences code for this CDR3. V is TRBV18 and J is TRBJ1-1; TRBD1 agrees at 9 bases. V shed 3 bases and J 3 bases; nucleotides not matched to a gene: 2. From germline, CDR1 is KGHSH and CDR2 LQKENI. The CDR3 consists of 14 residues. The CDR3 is CASSPTGGDTEAFF. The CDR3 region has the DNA TGTGCCAGCTCACCGACAGGGGGTGACACTGAAGCTTTCTTT.

Here the CDR3 reads CSASNSRWSNNSPLHF. The CDR3 DNA follows: TGCAGTGCTAGTAATAGTCGTTGGAGCAATAATTCACCCCTCCACTTT. This chain uses TRBV20-1 with TRBJ1-6, with D uncertain. V lost 3 bases and J lost 5, with 17 bases in between. Germline V gene data show CDR1 as DFQATT and CDR2 as SNEGSKA (reference sequence). There are 16 residues in the CDR3.

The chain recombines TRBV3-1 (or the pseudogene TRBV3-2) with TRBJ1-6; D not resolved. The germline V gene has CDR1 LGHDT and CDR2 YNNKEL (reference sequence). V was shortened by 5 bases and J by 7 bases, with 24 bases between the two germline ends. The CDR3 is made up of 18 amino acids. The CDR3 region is CASSAPPKIRGGNSPLHF. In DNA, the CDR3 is TGTGCCAGCAGCGCCCCACCTAAGATCCGGGGAGGCAATTCACCCCTCCACTTT.

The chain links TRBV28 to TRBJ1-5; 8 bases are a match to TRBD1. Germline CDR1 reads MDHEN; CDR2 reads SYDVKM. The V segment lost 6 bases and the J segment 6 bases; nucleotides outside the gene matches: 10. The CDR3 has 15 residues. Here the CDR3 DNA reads TGTGCCAGCAGCGATACGGACAGGGACAGTCAGCCCCAGCATTTT. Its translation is CASSDTDRDSQPQHF. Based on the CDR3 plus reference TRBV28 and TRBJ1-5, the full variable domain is DVKVTQSSRYLVKRTGEKVFLECVQDMDHENMFWYRQDPGLGLRLIYFSYDVKMKEKGDIPEGYSVSREKKERFSLILESASTNQTSMYLCASSDTDRDSQPQHFGDGTRLSIL.

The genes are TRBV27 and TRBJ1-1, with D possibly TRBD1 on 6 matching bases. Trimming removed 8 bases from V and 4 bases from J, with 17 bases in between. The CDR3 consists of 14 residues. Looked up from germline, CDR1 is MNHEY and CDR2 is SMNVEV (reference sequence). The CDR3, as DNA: TGTGCCAGCCTGAAACAGGGTGTGAGCACTGAAGCTTTCTTT. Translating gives CASLKQGVSTEAFF.

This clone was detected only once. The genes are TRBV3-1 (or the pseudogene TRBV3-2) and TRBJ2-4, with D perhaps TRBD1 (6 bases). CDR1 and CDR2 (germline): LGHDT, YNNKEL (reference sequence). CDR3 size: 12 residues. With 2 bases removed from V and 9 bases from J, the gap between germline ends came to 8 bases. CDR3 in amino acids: CASSQQGTIQYF. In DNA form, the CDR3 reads TGTGCCAGCAGCCAACAGGGGACCATTCAGTACTTC.

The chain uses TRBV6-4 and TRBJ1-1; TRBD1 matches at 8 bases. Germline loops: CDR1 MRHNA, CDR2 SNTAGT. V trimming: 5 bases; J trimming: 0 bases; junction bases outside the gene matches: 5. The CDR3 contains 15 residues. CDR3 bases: TGTGCCAGCAGTCCGACAGGGGCTTTGAACACTGAAGCTTTCTTT. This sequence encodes CASSPTGALNTEAFF.

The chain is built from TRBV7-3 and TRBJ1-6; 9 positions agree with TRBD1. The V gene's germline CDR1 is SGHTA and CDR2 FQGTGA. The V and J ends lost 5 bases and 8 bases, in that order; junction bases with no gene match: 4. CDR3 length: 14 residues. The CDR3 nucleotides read TGTGCCAGCAGCAGGGGACAGGGAGATTCACCCCTCCACTTT. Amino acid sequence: CASSRGQGDSPLHF. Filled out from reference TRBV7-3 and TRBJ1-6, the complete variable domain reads GAGVSQTPSNKVTEKGKYVELRCDPISGHTALYWYRQSLGQGPEFLIYFQGTGAADDSGLPNDRFFAVRPEGSVSTLKIQRTERGDSAVYLCASSRGQGDSPLHFGNGTRLTVT.

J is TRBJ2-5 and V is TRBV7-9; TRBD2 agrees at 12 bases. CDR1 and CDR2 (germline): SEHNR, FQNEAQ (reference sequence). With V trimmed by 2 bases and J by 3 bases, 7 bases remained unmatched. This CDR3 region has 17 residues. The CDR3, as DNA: TGTGCCAGCAGCTTACGGCTAGCGGGAGGGAGTGAAGAGACCCAGTACTTC. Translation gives CASSLRLAGGSEETQYF.

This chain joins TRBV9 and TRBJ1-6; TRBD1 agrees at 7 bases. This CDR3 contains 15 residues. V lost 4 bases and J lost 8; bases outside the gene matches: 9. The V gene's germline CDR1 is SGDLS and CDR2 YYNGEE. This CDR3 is CASSPGDSTYSPLHF. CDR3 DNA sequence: TGTGCCAGCAGCCCAGGGGACAGTACCTATTCACCCCTCCACTTT.

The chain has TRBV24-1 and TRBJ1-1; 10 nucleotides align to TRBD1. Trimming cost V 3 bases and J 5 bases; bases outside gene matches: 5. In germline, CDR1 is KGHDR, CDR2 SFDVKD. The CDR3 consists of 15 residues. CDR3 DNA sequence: TGTGCCACCAGTGATGGGGGACAGGGGTTAACTGAAGCTTTCTTT. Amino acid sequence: CATSDGGQGLTEAFF.

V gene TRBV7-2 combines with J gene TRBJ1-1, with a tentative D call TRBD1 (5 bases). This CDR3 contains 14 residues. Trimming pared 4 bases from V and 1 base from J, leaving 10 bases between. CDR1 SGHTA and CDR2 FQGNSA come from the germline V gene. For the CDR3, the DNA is TGTGCCAGCAGCTACGACAGAAGGAACACTGAAGCTTTCTTT. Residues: CASSYDRRNTEAFF.

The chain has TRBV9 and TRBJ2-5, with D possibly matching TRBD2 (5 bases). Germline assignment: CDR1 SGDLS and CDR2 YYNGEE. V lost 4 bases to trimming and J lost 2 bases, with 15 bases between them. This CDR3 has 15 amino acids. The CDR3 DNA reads TGTGCCAGCAGCACTATACCGGGGTATCAAGAGACCCAGTACTTC. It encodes CASSTIPGYQETQYF.

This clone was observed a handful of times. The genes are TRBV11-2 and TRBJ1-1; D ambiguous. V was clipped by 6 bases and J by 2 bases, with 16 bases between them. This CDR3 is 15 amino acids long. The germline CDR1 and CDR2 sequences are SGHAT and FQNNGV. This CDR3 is CASRHYLSGNTEAFF. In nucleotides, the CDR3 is TGTGCCAGCAGACATTATTTATCAGGAAACACTGAAGCTTTCTTT.

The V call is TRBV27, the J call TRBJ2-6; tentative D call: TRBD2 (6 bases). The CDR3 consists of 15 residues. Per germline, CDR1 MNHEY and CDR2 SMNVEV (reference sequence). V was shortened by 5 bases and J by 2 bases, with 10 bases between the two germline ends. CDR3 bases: TGTGCCAGCAGTCCCCCGGGGGCTGGGGCCAACGTCCTGACTTTC. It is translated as CASSPPGAGANVLTF.

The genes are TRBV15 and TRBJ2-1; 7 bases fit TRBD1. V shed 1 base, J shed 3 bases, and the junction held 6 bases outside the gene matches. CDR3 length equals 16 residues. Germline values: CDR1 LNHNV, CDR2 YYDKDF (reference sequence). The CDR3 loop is CATSRAGQTFYNEQFF. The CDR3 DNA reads TGTGCCACCAGCAGAGCGGGACAGACATTCTACAATGAGCAGTTCTTC.

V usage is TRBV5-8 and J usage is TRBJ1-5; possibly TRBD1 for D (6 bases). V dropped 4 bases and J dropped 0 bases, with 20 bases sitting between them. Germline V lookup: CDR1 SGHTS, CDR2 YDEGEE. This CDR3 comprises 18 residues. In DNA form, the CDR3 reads TGTGCCAGCAGCCCACCTGGAAGACAGGCGTATAGCAATCAGCCCCAGCATTTT. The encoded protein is CASSPPGRQAYSNQPQHF. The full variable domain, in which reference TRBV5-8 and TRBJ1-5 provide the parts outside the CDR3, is EAGVTQSPTHLIKTRGQQATLRCSPISGHTSVYWYQQALGLGLQFLLWYDEGEERNRGNFPPRFSGRQFPNYSSELNVNALELEDSALYLCASSPPGRQAYSNQPQHFGDGTRLSIL.

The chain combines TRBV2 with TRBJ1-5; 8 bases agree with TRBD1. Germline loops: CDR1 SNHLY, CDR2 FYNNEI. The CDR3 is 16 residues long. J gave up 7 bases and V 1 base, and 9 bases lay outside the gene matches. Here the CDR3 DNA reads TGTGCCAGCAGTGAAGAGGTGGCAGGGGGCAGGCAGCCCCAGCATTTT. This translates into CASSEEVAGGRQPQHF.

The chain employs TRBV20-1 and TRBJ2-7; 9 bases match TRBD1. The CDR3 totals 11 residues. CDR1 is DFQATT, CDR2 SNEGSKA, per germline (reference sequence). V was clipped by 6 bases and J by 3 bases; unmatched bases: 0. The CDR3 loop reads CSAGQGYEQYF. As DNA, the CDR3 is TGCAGTGCGGGACAGGGCTACGAGCAGTACTTC.

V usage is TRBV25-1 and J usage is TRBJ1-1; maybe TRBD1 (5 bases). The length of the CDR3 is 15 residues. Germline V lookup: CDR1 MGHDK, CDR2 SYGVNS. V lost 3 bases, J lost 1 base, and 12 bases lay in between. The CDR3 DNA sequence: TGTGCCAGCAGTGAGCAGGGAAGGGAGAACACTGAAGCTTTCTTT. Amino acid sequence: CASSEQGRENTEAFF.

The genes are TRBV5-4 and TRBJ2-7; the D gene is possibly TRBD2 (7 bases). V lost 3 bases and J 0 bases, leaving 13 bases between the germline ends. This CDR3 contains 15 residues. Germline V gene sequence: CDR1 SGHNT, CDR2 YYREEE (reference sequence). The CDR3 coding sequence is TGTGCCAGCAGCTCCTGGGGAGGGGGCTCCTACGAGCAGTACTTC. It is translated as CASSSWGGGSYEQYF. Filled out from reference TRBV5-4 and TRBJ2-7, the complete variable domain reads ETGVTQSPTHLIKTRGQQVTLRCSSQSGHNTVSWYQQALGQGPQFIFQYYREEENGRGNFPPRFSGLQFPNYSSELNVNALELDDSALYLCASSSWGGGSYEQYFGPGTRLTVT.

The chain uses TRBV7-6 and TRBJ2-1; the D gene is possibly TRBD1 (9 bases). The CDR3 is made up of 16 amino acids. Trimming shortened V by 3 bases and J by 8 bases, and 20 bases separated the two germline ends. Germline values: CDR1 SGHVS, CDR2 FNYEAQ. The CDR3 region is CASSFTSGQGLHEQFF. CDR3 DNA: TGTGCCAGCAGCTTCACTAGCGGACAGGGGTTACATGAGCAGTTCTTC.

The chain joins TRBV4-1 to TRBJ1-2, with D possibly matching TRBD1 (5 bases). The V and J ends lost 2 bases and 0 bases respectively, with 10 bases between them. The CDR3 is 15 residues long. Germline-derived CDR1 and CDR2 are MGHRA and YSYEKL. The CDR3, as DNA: TGCGCCAGCAGCCAAACAGGACCTACTAACTATGGCTACACCTTC. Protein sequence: CASSQTGPTNYGYTF.

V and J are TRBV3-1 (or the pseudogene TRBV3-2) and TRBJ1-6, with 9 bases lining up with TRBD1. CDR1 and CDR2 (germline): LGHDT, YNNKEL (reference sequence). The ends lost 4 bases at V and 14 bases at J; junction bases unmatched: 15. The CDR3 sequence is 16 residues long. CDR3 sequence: CASSLNPGTGQGTLHF. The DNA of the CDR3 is TGTGCCAGCAGCCTAAACCCCGGGACAGGGCAGGGGACCCTCCACTTT.

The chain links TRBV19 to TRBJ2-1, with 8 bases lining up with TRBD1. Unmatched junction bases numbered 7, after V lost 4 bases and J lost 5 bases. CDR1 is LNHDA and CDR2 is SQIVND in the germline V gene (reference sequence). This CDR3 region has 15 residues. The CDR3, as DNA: TGTGCCAGTAGTACCCTTGGGACAGGAAACAATGAGCAGTTCTTC. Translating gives CASSTLGTGNNEQFF.